Detailed here is one TCR beta chain. Its antigen is as yet unknown. The junction differs from germline at one of its ends, possibly a read error. The sample belongs to a study of cytomegalovirus exposure and HLA in healthy donors. Looked up from germline, CDR1 is LNHDA and CDR2 is SQIVND (reference sequence). The CDR3 runs to 9 residues. Overall study findings and caveats: According to reports, the classifier identified cytomegalovirus status with high specificity and sensitivity. A later analysis found first-cohort TCR clusters tended to co-occur in the approximately 120 validation repertoires. A few of the chains that were CMV-associated were confirmed in vitro to be specific for CMV antigens.

Sequenced by immunoSEQ multiplex PCR; TCRdb stores in-frame clones only, minus some. The sample yields 150,000 or so clones, 84% seen once. This sequence was found in a man aged 25-40 years in good health and CMV-seropositive. The J gene is TRBJ2-7, the V gene TRBV19, with D perhaps matching TRBD2 (6 bases). What was sequenced was PBMCs. As DNA, the CDR3 is TGTGCCACCCTACCGGGAGCTACATTC. Translated: CATLPGATF.